These 29 T cell receptor beta chains were sequenced from one sample in a study of radiation and T cells in renal cell carcinoma. Repertoires were generated with immunoSEQ multiplex PCR, while TCRdb's copy carries only in-frame clones and drops some. The top ten hold 6% to 7% of the sample, which has about 91,000 clones, 70% to 85% seen once. Time point meaning: baseline pretreatment blood. Treatment specified: 15 Gy SBRT to primary tumor, nephrectomy 4 weeks later. This specimen consisted of blood, obtained from a patient whose treatment included radiotherapy and nephrectomy. The origin of the receptors is a man aged 55 to 69 with renal cell carcinoma.

The chain has TRBV19 and TRBJ2-7; TRBD1 agrees at 8 bases. The CDR3 is made up of 13 amino acids. With 7 bases clipped from V and 6 bases from J, the junction kept 8 bases outside the gene matches. The germline V gene has CDR1 LNHDA and CDR2 SQIVND (reference sequence). CDR3 sequence reads: CASKATGVGEQYF. In nucleotides, the CDR3 is TGTGCCAGTAAGGCGACAGGGGTTGGCGAGCAGTACTTC. The full variable domain, rest sourced from reference TRBV19 and TRBJ2-7, is DGGITQSPKYLFRKEGQNVTLSCEQNLNHDAMYWYRQDPGQGLRLIYYSQIVNDFQKGDIAEGYSVSREKKESFPLTVTSAQKNPTAFYLCASKATGVGEQYFGPGTRLTVT.

This sequence joins TRBV7-2 and TRBJ1-2, with D perhaps matching TRBD1 (5 bases). The CDR3 has 15 amino acids. Between the trimmed V and J ends, which lost 2 bases and 10 bases, there was a span of 20 bases. Per the germline V gene, CDR1 is SGHTA and CDR2 is FQGNSA. Here the CDR3 reads CASSLRSGTRQSYTF. For the CDR3, the DNA is TGTGCCAGCAGCTTAAGGTCTGGAACTAGACAGTCCTACACCTTC.

This chain connects TRBV9 to TRBJ2-7; 9 nucleotides agree with TRBD1. The CDR3 loop spans 13 amino acids. Losses at the gene ends were 0 bases for V and 7 bases for J; bases not matched to a gene: 2. Germline CDR1 reads SGDLS; CDR2 reads YYNGEE. CDR3 loop: CASSVGDRAEQYF. Written as DNA, the CDR3 is TGTGCCAGCAGCGTAGGGGACAGGGCGGAGCAGTACTTC.

The chain couples TRBV7-2 to TRBJ2-3; TRBD2 aligns across 9 bases. This CDR3 region has 13 residues. CDR1 SGHTA and CDR2 FQGNSA come from the germline V gene. V was pared by 4 bases and J by 7 bases, with 3 bases of the junction left unmatched. DNA of the CDR3: TGTGCCAGCAGCTCCGGGACTAGCAATACGCAGTATTTT. It translates to CASSSGTSNTQYF. Full variable domain (rest looked up from reference TRBV7-2 and TRBJ2-3): GAGVSQSPSNKVTEKGKDVELRCDPISGHTALYWYRQSLGQGLEFLIYFQGNSAPDKSGLPSDRFSAERTGGSVSTLTIQRTQQEDSAVYLCASSSGTSNTQYFGPGTRLTVL.

To note about this clone: This same CDR3 is encoded by further DNA sequences in the sample. The V call is TRBV5-1, the J call TRBJ2-7; maybe TRBD1 (5 bases). The germline V gene encodes CDR1 SGHRS and CDR2 YFSETQ. This CDR3 comprises 12 residues. V lost 0 bases and J 4 bases, leaving 5 bases between the germline ends. The CDR3 bases are TGCGCCAGCAGCTTGGAGGGGTACGAGCAGTACTTC. Its protein product is CASSLEGYEQYF. The full variable domain, in which reference TRBV5-1 and TRBJ2-7 provide the parts outside the CDR3, is KAGVTQTPRYLIKTRGQQVTLSCSPISGHRSVSWYQQTPGQGLQFLFEYFSETQRNKGNFPGRFSGRQFSNSRSEMNVSTLELGDSALYLCASSLEGYEQYFGPGTRLTVT.

The chain employs TRBV27 and TRBJ2-7, with TRBD2 as a possible D gene (5 bases). Germline lookup yields CDR1 MNHEY and CDR2 SMNVEV (reference sequence). CDR3 length equals 17 residues. The V gene lost 0 bases and the J gene lost 0 bases, with 15 bases spanning the gap. The CDR3 DNA reads as TGTGCCAGCAGTTTATCGGATGCGGGCTCCATCTCCTACGAGCAGTACTTC. Its protein product is CASSLSDAGSISYEQYF.

In regard to this clone: The junction does not match germline at one end; this may be a read error. The V and J genes are TRBV6-6 and TRBJ2-7; 7 bases are a match to TRBD1. The germline V gene encodes CDR1 MNHNY and CDR2 SVGAGI (reference sequence). The CDR3 has 11 residues. CDR3 region: CASSYTDRPSF. The CDR3 bases are TGTGCCAGCAGTTATACGGACAGGCCCTCCTTC.

The chain is built from TRBV6-5 and TRBJ2-3; 8 nucleotides align to TRBD1. The V gene's germline CDR1 is MNHEY and CDR2 SVGAGI. V was pared by 6 bases and J by 2 bases, with 4 bases of the junction left unmatched. The CDR3 covers 14 residues. Here the CDR3 reads CASRPTGVTDTQYF. DNA of the CDR3: TGTGCCAGCAGGCCGACAGGGGTCACAGATACGCAGTATTTT.

This clone was detected only a few times. CDR3 region: CASSPGQPNQPQHF. CDR3 nucleotide sequence: TGCGCCAGCAGCCCTGGACAGCCCAATCAGCCCCAGCATTTT. This rearrangement joins TRBV4-1 to TRBJ1-5, with a possible D match to TRBD1 (6 bases). CDR3 length: 14 amino acids. Trimming left V 4 bases short and J 3 bases short, with 10 bases between. Germline V gene sequence: CDR1 MGHRA, CDR2 YSYEKL.

This clone was seen a handful of times. This chain joins TRBV15 and TRBJ2-2; 9 nucleotides agree with TRBD1. The CDR3 contains 15 residues. Germline lookup yields CDR1 LNHNV and CDR2 YYDKDF (reference sequence). Trimming cost V 3 bases and J 5 bases; bases outside gene matches: 4. CDR3 sequence reads: CATSRGQGGTGELFF. CDR3 DNA: TGTGCCACCAGCAGGGGACAGGGAGGGACCGGGGAGCTGTTTTTT.

The V call is TRBV27, the J call TRBJ2-2, with D unclear. The germline gives CDR1 MNHEY, CDR2 SMNVEV (reference sequence). Trimming removed 2 bases at V and 6 bases at J, with 7 bases between. The CDR3 length is 13 residues. The CDR3 nucleotides are TGTGCCAGCAGTTTAAGTGGCGCCGGGGAGCTGTTTTTT. Its protein is CASSLSGAGELFF.

This chain links TRBV2 with TRBJ1-6, with D perhaps matching TRBD1 (5 bases). This CDR3 region has 13 residues. Germline assignment: CDR1 SNHLY and CDR2 FYNNEI. V was clipped by 7 bases and J by 9 bases, with 13 bases between them. The CDR3 sequence: CASTQALSSPLHF. The CDR3 DNA reads TGTGCCAGCACACAGGCACTCAGTTCACCCCTCCACTTT.

The chain has TRBV10-3 and TRBJ2-7; 7 bases match TRBD1. Germline lookup yields CDR1 ENHRY and CDR2 SYGVKD. The ends lost 6 bases at V and 0 bases at J; junction bases unmatched: 8. This CDR3 is 15 amino acids long. The CDR3 bases are TGTGCCATCAGCGGACAGGCGCTGATCTCCTACGAGCAGTACTTC. Residues: CAISGQALISYEQYF.

The J gene is TRBJ2-7, the V gene TRBV27; D is ambiguous. V lost 5 bases and J 2 bases, leaving 16 bases between the germline ends. Germline loops: CDR1 MNHEY, CDR2 SMNVEV (reference sequence). CDR3 length: 15 residues. The CDR3 loop reads CASSPLGKGTYEQYF. CDR3 DNA sequence: TGTGCCAGCAGTCCACTGGGGAAAGGCACCTACGAGCAGTACTTC.

The V and J genes are TRBV27 and TRBJ2-1; TRBD2 matches 9 bases. The J segment lost 4 bases and the V segment lost 3 bases, leaving 10 bases of the junction unmatched. CDR3 length equals 17 residues. Germline loops: CDR1 MNHEY, CDR2 SMNVEV (reference sequence). The CDR3 region is CASSLLRLAASYNEQFF. The CDR3, as DNA: TGTGCCAGCAGTTTGCTGAGACTAGCGGCATCTTACAATGAGCAGTTCTTC.

The CDR3 region is CASSLGAGGSDQPQHF. CDR3 DNA sequence: TGCGCCAGCAGCTTGGGAGCAGGGGGCTCTGATCAGCCCCAGCATTTT. This chain joins TRBV5-1 and TRBJ1-5; TRBD1 matches 8 bases. CDR1 and CDR2 (germline): SGHRS, YFSETQ. The CDR3 totals 16 residues. Trimming removed 0 bases from V and 5 bases from J; junction bases left unmatched: 7. The full variable domain, rest sourced from reference TRBV5-1 and TRBJ1-5, is KAGVTQTPRYLIKTRGQQVTLSCSPISGHRSVSWYQQTPGQGLQFLFEYFSETQRNKGNFPGRFSGRQFSNSRSEMNVSTLELGDSALYLCASSLGAGGSDQPQHFGDGTRLSIL.

This clone was seen a handful of times. V gene TRBV19 combines with J gene TRBJ2-1; tentative D call: TRBD2 (6 bases). The CDR3 extends over 13 amino acids. The V gene's germline CDR1 is LNHDA and CDR2 SQIVND (reference sequence). Trimming shortened V by 3 bases and J by 10 bases, and 13 bases separated the two germline ends. CDR3: CASSIGRWGEQFF. The DNA of the CDR3 is TGTGCCAGTAGTATCGGGAGATGGGGGGAGCAGTTCTTC.

This chain connects TRBV28 to TRBJ1-4, with 8 bases aligning to TRBD1. V was clipped by 3 bases and J by 4 bases; unmatched bases: 7. The germline V gene has CDR1 MDHEN and CDR2 SYDVKM. This CDR3 has 16 amino acids. In DNA, the CDR3 is TGTGCCAGCAGTTTGCCAGGGGGCGCCGGTAATGAAAAACTGTTTTTT. Amino acids: CASSLPGGAGNEKLFF.

This chain connects TRBV5-1 to TRBJ1-2; tentatively, D is TRBD1 (5 bases). In germline, CDR1 is SGHRS, CDR2 YFSETQ. The CDR3 length is 16 residues. Trimming pared 3 bases from V and 7 bases from J, leaving 22 bases between. The DNA of the CDR3 is TGCGCCAGCAGCTCAACAGGAAATAGGGGAAAGGGTGGCTACACCTTC. Translated, it gives CASSSTGNRGKGGYTF.

The V and J genes are TRBV28 and TRBJ1-3, with 10 positions matching TRBD1. The CDR3 is 16 residues long. V shed 5 bases and J 4 bases; nucleotides not matched to a gene: 8. Germline CDR1 and CDR2: MDHEN and SYDVKM. The CDR3, as DNA: TGTGCCAGCAGTGCCCGACAGGGGGCGGCGGGAAACACCATATATTTT. Protein product: CASSARQGAAGNTIYF.

The count of this clone is one. V and J are TRBV5-8 and TRBJ2-5; TRBD2 aligns across 8 bases. Germline V lookup: CDR1 SGHTS, CDR2 YDEGEE. J lost 4 bases, V lost 3 bases, and 8 bases had no gene match. The CDR3 consists of 15 residues. The CDR3: CASSSGVAGGETQYF. CDR3 nucleotide sequence: TGTGCCAGCAGCTCAGGGGTGGCGGGAGGAGAGACCCAGTACTTC.

This clone was seen more than once but under ten times. The CDR3 DNA reads TGTGCCAGCAGTGCTAGCGGGAGAGGCGGGGAGCTGTTTTTT. This sequence encodes CASSASGRGGELFF. The chain links TRBV9 to TRBJ2-2; TRBD2 matches at 10 bases. With 5 bases clipped from V and 7 bases from J, the junction kept 5 bases outside the gene matches. This CDR3 comprises 14 residues. Germline V gene data show CDR1 as SGDLS and CDR2 as YYNGEE.

V is TRBV2 and J is TRBJ2-7; maybe TRBD2 (6 bases). CDR3 length equals 13 residues. Germline V gene lookup returns CDR1 SNHLY and CDR2 FYNNEI. The V and J ends lost 8 bases and 3 bases respectively, with 14 bases between them. CDR3 in amino acids: CASGRGEDYEQYF. The CDR3 DNA sequence: TGTGCCAGCGGGCGGGGTGAGGACTACGAGCAGTACTTC. Full variable domain (outside the CDR3, taken from reference TRBV2 and TRBJ2-7): EPEVTQTPSHQVTQMGQEVILRCVPISNHLYFYWYRQILGQKVEFLVSFYNNEISEKSEIFDDQFSVERPDGSNFTLKIRSTKLEDSAMYFCASGRGEDYEQYFGPGTRLTVT.

The genes are TRBV25-1 and TRBJ2-1, with 11 bases matching TRBD2. Germline CDR1 MGHDK, CDR2 SYGVNS. The CDR3 runs 14 residues. With 6 bases clipped from V and 5 bases from J, the junction kept 3 bases outside the gene matches. CDR3 coding DNA: TGTGCCAGCAGACTTAGCGGGAGGGACAATGAGCAGTTCTTC. Protein: CASRLSGRDNEQFF.

This clone was observed a few times. The chain has TRBV7-9 and TRBJ2-1, with D uncertain. Trimming took off 5 bases at V and 4 bases at J, with 21 bases between the two ends. Germline-derived CDR1 and CDR2 are SEHNR and FQNEAQ (reference sequence). This CDR3 is 17 amino acids long. The CDR3, as DNA: TGTGCCAGCAGCGAAACTCCTCCGGTTAAATTTTACAATGAGCAGTTCTTC. It translates to CASSETPPVKFYNEQFF.

V is TRBV19 and J is TRBJ2-5; 12 bases align to TRBD1. V lost 7 bases to trimming and J lost 2 bases; unmatched junction nucleotides: 5. The CDR3 is made up of 15 amino acids. Per the germline V gene, CDR1 is LNHDA and CDR2 is SQIVND (reference sequence). The CDR3 loop is CASNPGQGAQETQYF. The CDR3 DNA sequence: TGTGCCAGTAACCCGGGACAGGGGGCTCAAGAGACCCAGTACTTC.

CDR3 bases: TGCAGCTTCACCGGACAGGCGCACTATGGCTACACCTTC. Protein: CSFTGQAHYGYTF. This chain joins TRBV29-1 and TRBJ1-2; 7 bases are shared with TRBD1. This CDR3 region has 13 residues. V shed 8 bases, J shed 3 bases, and the junction held 9 bases outside the gene matches. CDR1 and CDR2 from the germline V gene are SQVTM and ANQGSEA.

This chain's CDR3 is CASSTDRSNQPQHF. CDR3 sequence (DNA): TGTGCCAGTAGTACAGACAGAAGCAATCAGCCCCAGCATTTT. The chain uses TRBV19 and TRBJ1-5, with D tentatively TRBD1 (5 bases). CDR3 size: 14 residues. Trimming took 4 bases from V and 1 from J, leaving 8 bases between them. CDR1 and CDR2 (germline): LNHDA, SQIVND (reference sequence).

The rearrangement uses TRBV6-5 and TRBJ2-7; D remains unclear. From germline, CDR1 is MNHEY and CDR2 SVGAGI. This CDR3 contains 11 residues. The ends were cut back, 8 bases at V and 2 bases at J, with 7 bases in the middle. The CDR3 spells CASGPTYEQYF. The CDR3 coding sequence is TGTGCCAGCGGCCCTACCTACGAGCAGTACTTC.